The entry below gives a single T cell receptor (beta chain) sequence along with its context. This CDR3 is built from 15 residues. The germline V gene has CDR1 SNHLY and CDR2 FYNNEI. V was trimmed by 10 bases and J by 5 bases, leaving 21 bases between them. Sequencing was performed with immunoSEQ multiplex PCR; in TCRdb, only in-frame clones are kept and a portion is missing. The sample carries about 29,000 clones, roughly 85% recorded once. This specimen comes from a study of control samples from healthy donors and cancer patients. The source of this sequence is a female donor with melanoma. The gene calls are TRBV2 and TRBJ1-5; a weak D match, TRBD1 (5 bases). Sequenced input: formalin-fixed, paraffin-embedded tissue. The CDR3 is CATPFRGAHHQPQHF. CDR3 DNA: TGTGCCACCCCCTTTAGAGGGGCGCACCATCAGCCCCAGCATTTT. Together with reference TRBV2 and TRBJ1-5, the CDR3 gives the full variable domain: EPEVTQTPSHQVTQMGQEVILRCVPISNHLYFYWYRQILGQKVEFLVSFYNNEISEKSEIFDDQFSVERPDGSNFTLKIRSTKLEDSAMYFCATPFRGAHHQPQHFGDGTRLSIL.